The TCR beta chain described here comes from a study of identical twins. TCRdb re-analysed the 5' RACE reads in MiXCR, keeping a single row per CDR3 protein. The table shows approximately 1.8 million distinct CDR3 sequences, with under 35% occurring only once. CDR3 length: 14 residues. Trimming cost V 2 bases and J 6 bases, with 11 bases left between them. In germline, CDR1 is MNHEY, CDR2 SMNVEV (reference sequence). Of note for this clonotype: Its target is not known.

Notes on the study in general: The models systematically underestimated how much out-of-frame TCR alpha was shared in monozygotic twins. Carriage of fewer insertions was seen in abundant cord blood beta clonotypes, whereas memory repertoires showed none.

The origin of this receptor is a newborn girl in good health. Sequencing used cord blood. V is TRBV27 and J is TRBJ1-5; the D is unclear. CDR3 residues: CASSLGGYRQPQHF. The CDR3, as DNA: TGTGCCAGCAGTTTAGGAGGGTACCGTCAGCCCCAGCATTTT.